This T cell receptor beta chain was captured in a study of control samples from healthy donors and cancer patients. The method was immunoSEQ multiplex PCR; TCRdb's version includes in-frame clones alone and lacks a portion of them. The top ten hold more than 20% of the sample, which has approximately 100,000 clones, around nine tenths seen once. V lost 5 bases, J lost 1 base, and 13 bases lay in between. This CDR3 is built from 15 residues. CDR1 and CDR2 from the germline V gene are MNHEY and SVGAGI. The receptor was derived from a man aged 25-45 years in good health. The material sequenced was blood. The chain uses TRBV6-5 and TRBJ2-3; no firm D call. CDR3 nucleotide sequence: TGTGCCAGCAGTCTTGGGGTTGCCCGCACAGATACGCAGTATTTT. As protein: CASSLGVARTDTQYF.